Listed below are T cell receptor beta chains from one sample, sequenced in a study of T cell responses to AZD1222 COVID-19 vaccine. TCRdb keeps only in-frame clones here, not all; method: immunoSEQ multiplex PCR. The data show some 90,000 clones, with roughly 89% seen just once and over 2% held by the top ten. The sample consisted of peripheral blood, taken on day 0 of AZD1222 vaccination. Receptor source: an adult in good health. Both conserved end residues are part of each CDR3. The order of the fields is J gene, clone size, D gene, V gene, CDR3 DNA, CDR3 protein. A D gene is named only where the DNA matches it firmly. Part of the rows lack a size; the others show once, few, many or a class for expanded clones.

TRBJ1-1	.	.	TRBV6-5	TGTGCCAGCAGGCGGACGGAAGAAGCTTTCTTT	CASRRTEEAFF
TRBJ2-1	.	.	TRBV3-1/TRBV3-2	TGTGCCAGCAGCCAAGATCACTCGCGGGTCGACCTCGATGAGCAGTTCTTC	CASSQDHSRVDLDEQFF
TRBJ2-7	.	.	TRBV12-3/TRBV12-4	TGTGCCAGCAGTTTTGCGGGCTACGAGCAGTACTTC	CASSFAGYEQYF
TRBJ2-7	.	TRBD1	TRBV6-1	TGTGCCAGCAGTGCTCCCTTGACAGGGTGGGAGAGGGAGCAGTACTTC	CASSAPLTGWEREQYF
TRBJ2-7	.	.	TRBV6-5	TGTGCCAGCAGTACTCGCGGGGCCATCTCCTACGAGCAGTACTTC	CASSTRGAISYEQYF
TRBJ2-5	once	TRBD2	TRBV5-1	TGCGCCAGCAGCTTGGCCGGGACTAGCGAAGAGACCCAGTACTTC	CASSLAGTSEETQYF
TRBJ2-2	.	TRBD1	TRBV4-3	TGCGCCAGCAGCCAACGAGACAGGGGTACCACCGGGGAGCTGTTTTTT	CASSQRDRGTTGELFF
TRBJ1-2	.	.	TRBV25-1	TGTGCCAGCGGGGGGTATAACTATGGCTACACCTTC	CASGGYNYGYTF
TRBJ2-3	.	.	TRBV7-9	TGTGCCAGCAGCTTAGAACGCACGTCGGGGAGCGGGACAGATACGCAGTATTTT	CASSLERTSGSGTDTQYF
TRBJ1-2	.	.	TRBV29-1	TGCAGCGCCGAGGGGCTTTATGGCTACACCTTC	CSAEGLYGYTF
TRBJ2-1	.	TRBD2	TRBV7-9	TGTGCCAGCAGTAGCGGGAGCGCCTCCTACAATGAGCAGTTCTTC	CASSSGSASYNEQFF
TRBJ2-5	.	.	TRBV12-3/TRBV12-4	TGTGCCTCCCAGGGACAAGAGACCCAGTACTTC	CASQGQETQYF
TRBJ2-5	.	TRBD1	TRBV2	TGTGCCAGTGACGGGACAGTAAGCCGCCAAGAGACCCAGTACTTC	CASDGTVSRQETQYF
TRBJ1-1	.	.	TRBV7-9	TGTGCCAGCAGCCCCCAAGGGCAGGGAGCTTTCTTT	CASSPQGQGAFF
TRBJ1-5	few	.	TRBV6-1	TGTGCCAGCAGTGAAGAAGACGGGGAGGGCAATCAGCCCCAGCATTTT	CASSEEDGEGNQPQHF
TRBJ2-1	once	TRBD1	TRBV7-9	TGTGCCAGCAGCTCCAAAGGGACAGGGCGCGATGAGCAGTTCTTC	CASSSKGTGRDEQFF
TRBJ2-7	.	.	TRBV4-1	TGCGCCAGCACCCCTGCCGGGCCAACTCCCTACGAGCAGTACTTC	CASTPAGPTPYEQYF